This T cell receptor (beta chain) is drawn from a study of blood T cell repertoires in COVID-19. Study summary: From the United States, Italy and Spain came samples of acute and convalescent COVID-19. The cDNA or gDNA used as material had been derived from T cells, B-cell-depleted T cells, or PBMCs.

In the study's own analysis: Nucleated cell counts were estimated from reference gene primer amplification. This table comes from immunoSEQ multiplex PCR, and its TCRdb copy is limited to in-frame clones, with some not included. That table gives V, J and clone size, and the DNA gave D and trimming. Found here are about 120,000 clones, approximately 90% of them singletons; the top ten hold about 2%. The germline gives CDR1 MNHEY, CDR2 SVGAGI. This CDR3 is built from 14 residues. V gave up 6 bases and J gave up 3 bases; unmatched junction bases: 7. This rearrangement joins TRBV6-5 to TRBJ1-1, with 7 bases that match TRBD1. The sample consisted of peripheral blood. The clonotype comes from a woman in her 50s with acute or convalescent COVID-19. The CDR3 sequence is CASSHRGGYTEAFF. CDR3 nucleotides: TGTGCCAGCAGCCACAGGGGTGGATACACTGAAGCTTTCTTT.